The 26 T cell receptor beta chains reported below all come from one sample, sequenced in a study of cytomegalovirus exposure and HLA in healthy donors. Both 60 Vbeta primers and 13 Jbeta primers went into the PCR. Profiling relied on immunoSEQ multiplex PCR, and the TCRdb table lists in-frame clones only, not all of them. The table lists 170,000 or so clones, 70% to 80% of them singletons. The sequencing sample was made of PBMCs. The receptors originated from a woman aged 25 to 39 in good health and CMV-seropositive.

V gene TRBV27 combines with J gene TRBJ1-5; TRBD1 might be the D (6 bases). The ends were cut back, 6 bases at V and 1 base at J, with 16 bases in the middle. Germline CDR1 reads MNHEY; CDR2 reads SMNVEV (reference sequence). This CDR3 is built from 16 residues. In DNA, the CDR3 is TGTGCCAGCAGATCAGGGGATTACGGGAGCAATCAGCCCCAGCATTTT. Encoded protein: CASRSGDYGSNQPQHF.

The rearrangement joins TRBV4-3 to TRBJ2-3, with 9 positions matching TRBD2. The germline V gene encodes CDR1 LGHNA and CDR2 YSLEER. With 6 bases clipped from V and 2 bases from J, the junction kept 6 bases outside the gene matches. The CDR3 totals 15 residues. The CDR3 sequence is CASRPRLAATDTQYF. CDR3 nucleotide sequence: TGCGCCAGCAGGCCACGACTAGCGGCCACAGATACGCAGTATTTT.

The V call is TRBV25-1, the J call TRBJ2-1, with D perhaps TRBD1 (6 bases). The V gene lost 4 bases and the J gene lost 5 bases, with 15 bases spanning the gap. Germline V gene sequence: CDR1 MGHDK, CDR2 SYGVNS. The CDR3 is 15 residues long. CDR3 amino acids: CASSAYRDYHNEQFF. The CDR3 nucleotides are TGTGCCAGCAGTGCTTACAGGGATTACCACAATGAGCAGTTCTTC.

This clone was seen more than once but under ten times. V usage is TRBV2 and J usage is TRBJ2-3; TRBD1 matches at 8 bases. The CDR3 is made up of 14 amino acids. V lost 7 bases, J lost 6 bases, and 9 bases stayed unmatched. The V gene's germline CDR1 is SNHLY and CDR2 FYNNEI. CDR3 protein: CASNPDRASDTQYF. CDR3 nucleotide sequence: TGTGCCAGCAACCCGGACAGGGCCTCGGATACGCAGTATTTT.

The rearrangement uses TRBV11-3 and TRBJ2-7; D unresolved. CDR1 is SGHNT and CDR2 is YENEEA in the germline V gene. V lost 5 bases and J 7 bases, leaving 18 bases between the germline ends. This CDR3 has 14 residues. The CDR3 DNA reads TGTGCCAGCAGCAGCCCCTCCCCCAACTGGGAGCAGTACTTC. It specifies CASSSPSPNWEQYF.

This sequence joins TRBV19 and TRBJ2-7; D is perhaps TRBD2 (5 bases). The CDR3 is 14 amino acids. CDR1 and CDR2 from the germline V gene are LNHDA and SQIVND (reference sequence). The V end lost 7 bases, the J end lost 0 bases, and 13 bases lay between the germline ends. DNA for the CDR3: TGTGCCAGTACGTCTGGAGGACCCTCCTACGAGCAGTACTTC. It encodes CASTSGGPSYEQYF.

This chain connects TRBV30 to TRBJ2-1; 9 bases are a match to TRBD2. The CDR3 runs to 14 residues. Losses at the gene ends were 6 bases for V and 8 bases for J; bases not matched to a gene: 11. Germline V gives CDR1 GTSNPN, CDR2 SVGIG (reference sequence). CDR3 nucleotide sequence: TGTGCCTGCCCCTCACTTAGCGGGAGCGATGAGCAGTTCTTC. Translated, it gives CACPSLSGSDEQFF.

V gene TRBV7-6 combines with J gene TRBJ1-1, with a weak D call TRBD1 (5 bases). The germline gives CDR1 SGHVS, CDR2 FNYEAQ. Trimming took 3 bases from V and 2 from J, leaving 7 bases between them. The CDR3 spans 13 residues. Here the CDR3 reads CASSLTANTEAFF. The CDR3 region has the DNA TGTGCCAGCAGCTTGACAGCAAACACTGAAGCTTTCTTT.

A few counts support this clone. The V and J genes are TRBV19 and TRBJ2-3; 8 nucleotides line up with TRBD2. CDR3 length equals 15 residues. Trimming took 5 bases from V and 5 from J; bases not matched to a gene: 9. CDR1 and CDR2 (germline): LNHDA, SQIVND (reference sequence). The CDR3 DNA sequence: TGTGCCAGTAGTCGTAGCGGGAATTCAGGAGATACGCAGTATTTT. This encodes CASSRSGNSGDTQYF.

This clone appeared a few times. The J gene is TRBJ1-1, the V gene TRBV28, with D maybe TRBD1 (6 bases). Germline V gives CDR1 MDHEN, CDR2 SYDVKM. Trimming pared 7 bases from V and 1 base from J, leaving 13 bases between. The length of the CDR3 is 14 residues. CDR3 in DNA: TGTGCCAGCAAACCCTTGGACAGGAACACTGAAGCTTTCTTT. Amino acids: CASKPLDRNTEAFF.

The chain recombines TRBV30 with TRBJ1-5; a weak D match, TRBD1 (5 bases). The CDR3 extends over 13 amino acids. Germline assignment: CDR1 GTSNPN and CDR2 SVGIG (reference sequence). The germline V and J ends were trimmed by 2 bases and 7 bases, with 12 bases remaining between them. This CDR3 reads CAWSPGEGQPQHF. The CDR3 DNA reads as TGTGCCTGGAGTCCGGGGGAAGGCCAGCCCCAGCATTTT.

The gene calls are TRBV6-4 and TRBJ2-2; 7 bases fit TRBD1. The CDR3 sequence is 15 residues long. The V segment lost 6 bases and the J segment 4 bases; nucleotides outside the gene matches: 8. Looked up from germline, CDR1 is MRHNA and CDR2 is SNTAGT. The CDR3 sequence: CASSARQGVTGELFF. The CDR3 DNA reads TGTGCCAGCAGCGCCCGACAGGGTGTCACCGGGGAGCTGTTTTTT.

V gene TRBV4-1 combines with J gene TRBJ2-6; maybe TRBD1 (5 bases). The V gene lost 6 bases and the J gene lost 0 bases, with 12 bases spanning the gap. Germline CDR1 reads MGHRA; CDR2 reads YSYEKL. The CDR3 is 16 residues long. Here the CDR3 reads CASRLGAVSGANVLTF. The CDR3 DNA reads TGCGCCAGCAGGTTAGGGGCGGTCTCTGGGGCCAACGTCCTGACTTTC.

V gene TRBV27 combines with J gene TRBJ1-5, with unresolved D. Deletions cut 3 bases from V and 1 base from J, with 7 bases between. There are 14 residues in the CDR3. CDR1 and CDR2 (germline): MNHEY, SMNVEV (reference sequence). CDR3: CASSFSGSNQPQHF. The CDR3 region has the DNA TGTGCCAGCAGTTTTTCGGGAAGCAATCAGCCCCAGCATTTT.

The chain employs TRBV19 and TRBJ1-2; tentatively, D is TRBD1 (6 bases). The germline V gene has CDR1 LNHDA and CDR2 SQIVND (reference sequence). The CDR3 consists of 13 residues. Trimming took 7 bases from V and 6 from J, leaving 15 bases between them. This chain's CDR3 is CASMGGHRDGYTF. In nucleotides, the CDR3 is TGTGCCAGTATGGGGGGGCACAGGGATGGCTACACCTTC. Complete variable domain (other parts from reference TRBV19 and TRBJ1-2): DGGITQSPKYLFRKEGQNVTLSCEQNLNHDAMYWYRQDPGQGLRLIYYSQIVNDFQKGDIAEGYSVSREKKESFPLTVTSAQKNPTAFYLCASMGGHRDGYTFGSGTRLTVV.

The chain combines TRBV27 with TRBJ2-7; no firm D call. The V gene lost 4 bases and the J gene lost 5 bases, with 9 bases spanning the gap. The CDR3 loop spans 12 amino acids. Germline values: CDR1 MNHEY, CDR2 SMNVEV (reference sequence). The CDR3 loop is CASSSSGNEQYF. In DNA, the CDR3 is TGTGCCAGCAGTTCATCGGGCAACGAGCAGTACTTC.

Only one count was recorded for this clone. The chain recombines TRBV9 with TRBJ2-5; 7 positions agree with TRBD1. Trimming removed 1 base from V and 2 bases from J; junction bases left unmatched: 8. Germline CDR1 and CDR2: SGDLS and YYNGEE. This CDR3 is built from 16 residues. The CDR3 spells CASSVHSTGWQETQYF. The CDR3 DNA reads as TGTGCCAGCAGCGTACACTCGACAGGGTGGCAAGAGACCCAGTACTTC.

The chain couples TRBV19 to TRBJ2-7; possibly TRBD1 for D (6 bases). Germline V gene lookup returns CDR1 LNHDA and CDR2 SQIVND (reference sequence). With 5 bases removed from V and 0 bases from J, the gap between germline ends came to 14 bases. There are 15 residues in the CDR3. CDR3 DNA: TGTGCCAGTAGTGCCGGACAGTCATCCTCCTACGAGCAGTACTTC. Translation: CASSAGQSSSYEQYF.

The V and J genes are TRBV4-2 and TRBJ2-3, with TRBD1 matching over 10 bases. The CDR3 loop spans 14 amino acids. V was clipped by 8 bases and J by 5 bases; unmatched bases: 7. CDR1 and CDR2 from the germline V gene are LGHNA and YNFKEQ. The CDR3: CASRQGAPGDTQYF. The CDR3, as DNA: TGTGCCAGCCGACAGGGGGCGCCCGGAGATACGCAGTATTTT.

This clone came up once. V is TRBV4-2 and J is TRBJ1-5; 7 bases map to TRBD1. This CDR3 region has 15 residues. V trimming: 1 base; J trimming: 3 bases; junction bases outside the gene matches: 3. The germline V gene encodes CDR1 LGHNA and CDR2 YNFKEQ. The DNA of the CDR3 is TGTGCCAGCAGCCAAGCGGGACAGATCAATCAGCCCCAGCATTTT. This translates into CASSQAGQINQPQHF.

The V and J genes are TRBV19 and TRBJ2-1; possible D gene TRBD2, 6 bases. V lost 0 bases and J lost 4, with 22 bases in between. This CDR3 is built from 19 residues. Germline V lookup: CDR1 LNHDA, CDR2 SQIVND (reference sequence). DNA of the CDR3: TGTGCCAGTAGTATAGATTCTTCAGCGGACGTGGAGGGGTACAATGAGCAGTTCTTC. This sequence encodes CASSIDSSADVEGYNEQFF.

This rearrangement joins TRBV2 to TRBJ2-5; 9 bases agree with TRBD2. CDR1 and CDR2 from the germline V gene are SNHLY and FYNNEI. The CDR3 has 15 residues. The V and J ends lost 3 bases and 3 bases, in that order; junction bases with no gene match: 5. CDR3 DNA sequence: TGTGCCAGCAGTGACGGCGGGAGGGCCGAAGAGACCCAGTACTTC. The encoded protein is CASSDGGRAEETQYF.

V and J are TRBV18 and TRBJ2-3; a possible D gene is TRBD1 (5 bases). V was shortened by 2 bases and J by 0 bases, with 21 bases between the two germline ends. Germline V CDR1 and CDR2: KGHSH, LQKENI. The CDR3 sequence is 19 residues long. CDR3 bases: TGTGCCAGCTCACCAGCATTCTTCCGAGGACAACTTAGCACAGATACGCAGTATTTT. It yields the protein CASSPAFFRGQLSTDTQYF.

This sequence joins TRBV11-3 and TRBJ2-2, with TRBD2 matching 8 bases. This CDR3 is built from 17 residues. J gave up 4 bases and V 4 bases, and 11 bases lay outside the gene matches. CDR1 is SGHNT and CDR2 is YENEEA in the germline V gene. For the CDR3, the DNA is TGTGCCAGCAGCTCGTCGCGAGCGGGAGACTTCACCGGGGAGCTGTTTTTT. Amino acid sequence: CASSSSRAGDFTGELFF.

The chain links TRBV6-5 to TRBJ1-2, with unresolved D. This CDR3 is built from 14 residues. CDR1 and CDR2 (germline): MNHEY, SVGAGI. Trimming removed 6 bases from V and 0 bases from J, with 11 bases in between. The CDR3: CASSPAGPNYGYTF. For the CDR3, the DNA is TGTGCCAGCAGCCCGGCGGGCCCTAACTATGGCTACACCTTC.

For the CDR3, the DNA is TGTGCCAGCAGCCCCGGTAGCCAAGGGGCCTACGAGCAGTACTTC. Translated: CASSPGSQGAYEQYF. The rearrangement uses TRBV5-6 and TRBJ2-7, with D tentatively TRBD1 (5 bases). This CDR3 comprises 15 residues. The V end was cut by 4 bases, the J end by 2 bases, with 16 bases between. The germline CDR1 and CDR2 sequences are SGHDT and YYEEEE.